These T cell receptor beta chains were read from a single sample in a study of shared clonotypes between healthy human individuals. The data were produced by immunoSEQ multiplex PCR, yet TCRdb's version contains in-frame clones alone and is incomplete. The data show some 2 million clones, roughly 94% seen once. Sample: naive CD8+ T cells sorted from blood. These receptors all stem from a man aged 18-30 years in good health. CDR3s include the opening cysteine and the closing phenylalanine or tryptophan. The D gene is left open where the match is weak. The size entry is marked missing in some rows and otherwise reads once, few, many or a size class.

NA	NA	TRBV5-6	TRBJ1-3	CASSSGGRGNTIYF
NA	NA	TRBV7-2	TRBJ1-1	CASSLDGRGIRNTEAFF
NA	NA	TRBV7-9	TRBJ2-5	CASSPRSGEETQYF
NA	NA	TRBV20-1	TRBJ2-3	CSARDDSRINF
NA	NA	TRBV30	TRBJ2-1	CAWSVRGVGEQFF
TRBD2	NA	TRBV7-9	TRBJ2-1	CASSLGFSGRVANEQFF
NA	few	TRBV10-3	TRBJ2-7	CAISESSDEQYF
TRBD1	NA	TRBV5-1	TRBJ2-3	CASSEGTVSTDTQYF
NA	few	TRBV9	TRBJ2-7	CASSDRDNSYEQYF
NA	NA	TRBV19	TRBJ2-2	CASSIWLDLTGELFF
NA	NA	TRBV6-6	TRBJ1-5	CASSLYWGNEQPQHF
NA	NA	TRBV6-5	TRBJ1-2	CASITRGGGSYTF
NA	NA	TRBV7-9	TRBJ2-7	CASSLDSTEQYF
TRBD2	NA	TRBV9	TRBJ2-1	CASSDGTSGLHSYNEQFF
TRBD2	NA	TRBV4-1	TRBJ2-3	CASSQPPSGVGDTQYF
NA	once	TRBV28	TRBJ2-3	CASIGDRDPGTDTQYF
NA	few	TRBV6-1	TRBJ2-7	CASSEGWGYEQYF
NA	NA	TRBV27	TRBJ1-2	CASSLNYPGGLYGYTF
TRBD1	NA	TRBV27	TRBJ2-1	CASRTGGAPEQFF
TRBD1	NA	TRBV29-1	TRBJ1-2	CSVLDRGSYYGYTF
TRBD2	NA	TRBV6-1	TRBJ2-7	CASSRTSGNSYEQYF
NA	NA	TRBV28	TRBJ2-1	CASSLRYRVNNEQFF
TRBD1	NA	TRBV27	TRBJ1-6	CASSLGQGLAYNSPLHF
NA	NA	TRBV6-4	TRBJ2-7	CASSYREGYEQYF
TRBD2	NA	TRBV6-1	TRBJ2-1	CASSLVAGDNEQFF
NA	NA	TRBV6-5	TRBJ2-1	CASSTQRGDNEQFF
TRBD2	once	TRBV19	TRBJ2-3	CASRRTSGEYSTDTQYF
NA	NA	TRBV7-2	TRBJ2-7	CASSLAWETYF
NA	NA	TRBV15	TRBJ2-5	CATSRVYLETQYF
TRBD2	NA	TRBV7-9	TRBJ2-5	CASSPRGLAEETQYF